This TCR beta chain was captured by sequencing in a study of cytomegalovirus exposure and HLA in healthy donors. This clone is a singleton in its sample. Germline V gene data show CDR1 as SQVTM and CDR2 as ANQGSEA. The CDR3 has 12 residues. Trimming took 3 bases from V and 4 from J, leaving 6 bases between them. Assay: immunoSEQ multiplex PCR; the TCRdb copy retains only in-frame clones and omits some. The sample shows just under 75,000 clones, 94% of them seen only once. The chain recombines TRBV29-1 with TRBJ2-2; D unclear. This TCR was recovered from a woman aged 18-29 years in good health and CMV-seropositive. What was sequenced was PBMCs. CDR3 in DNA: TGCAGCGTTGACGCCAGCACCGGGGAGCTGTTTTTT. Translating gives CSVDASTGELFF.